These T cell receptor beta chains were read from a single sample in a study of T cells after posttransplantation cyclophosphamide. The table came from immunoSEQ multiplex PCR; TCRdb's copy has only in-frame clones and leaves some out. This sample comprises about 34,000 clones, none seen once only. The source material was PBMCs. These receptors all come from a woman between 45 and 65 years old in good health and a related stem cell transplant donor. The conserved cysteine and the conserved F or W are not part of the CDR3 here.

TRBV5-5,TRBJ2-3,ASSLRQYRTDTQY
TRBV5-4,TRBJ2-1,ASSLGSGLVNEQF
TRBV27,TRBJ1-1,ASSLSRGSSTEAF
TRBV28,TRBJ2-7,ASSSQGRGEQY
TRBV9,TRBJ1-4,ASSEGTGEKLF
TRBV2,TRBJ1-5,ASSEYGNQPQH
TRBV27,TRBJ1-2,ASSLSGGQGVAGYT
TRBV2,TRBJ2-2,ASLVNTGELF
TRBV30,TRBJ1-1,ASEIQGTLRSTEAF
TRBV7-2,TRBJ2-7,ASSLVAGGTYEQY
TRBV2,TRBJ2-7,ASSEQGIGYEQY
TRBV12-3/TRBV12-4,TRBJ2-7,ASSSLAGDEQY
TRBV24-1,TRBJ2-1,ATSDFASGSYNEQF
TRBV5-1,TRBJ2-1,ASSLGAGVNNEQF
TRBV30,TRBJ2-7,AWSVPLGTRRSPEQY
TRBV7-2,TRBJ1-2,ASSRRDRRGYT
TRBV7-3,TRBJ2-1,ASSVRRGDYNEQF
TRBV7-2,TRBJ1-1,ASSPRISQNTEAF
TRBV6-2/TRBV6-3,TRBJ2-7,ASSYGLVSHYEQY
TRBV4-1,TRBJ2-1,ASSPGRGWDEQF
TRBV19,TRBJ2-7,ASSKGGGGQPFYEQY
TRBV6-5,TRBJ1-1,ASTPEGAQNEAF
TRBV12-3/TRBV12-4,TRBJ2-7,ASSPAGTYEQY
TRBV7-8,TRBJ1-3,ASSLGGTGGILGGNTIY
TRBV7-3,TRBJ2-2,ASSLDRVTGELF
TRBV28,TRBJ2-1,ASSLPSGGAYNEQF
TRBV28,TRBJ2-1,ASSILEYNEQF
TRBV29-1,TRBJ2-7,SVNRGAEQY
TRBV7-2,TRBJ2-1,ASTPITGSRYNEQF
TRBV7-9,TRBJ1-5,ASSLARDVIRGFGQPQH
TRBV9,TRBJ2-1,ASSSGAGRGDEQF
TRBV30,TRBJ1-5,AWSVEGNQPQH
TRBV5-1,TRBJ2-5,ASSPGGGGETQY
TRBV19,TRBJ1-4,ASSMPGQGTTNEKLF
TRBV7-9,TRBJ2-3,ASSERGDLLDTQY
TRBV9,TRBJ2-7,ASSPQTAYEQY
TRBV4-2,TRBJ1-4,ASSQALPTGATNEKLF
TRBV6-1,TRBJ2-2,ASSEPGLAGVGTGELF
TRBV28,TRBJ1-2,ASSRYTGTGGYT
TRBV28,TRBJ1-1,ASSFSATQPSNTEAF
TRBV11-2,TRBJ2-3,ASSYRTDSTDTQY
TRBV23-1,TRBJ1-1,ASSQSGF
TRBV2,TRBJ1-1,ASSPGQGAGGTEAF
TRBV29-1,TRBJ1-5,SVLDRSDQPQH
TRBV28,TRBJ1-2,ASSLGSGTGVYGYT
TRBV2,TRBJ1-1,ASSERTGGEAF
TRBV11-2,TRBJ2-1,ASSLAQRWTRANEQF
TRBV24-1,TRBJ2-3,ATSGGGSGRATDTQY